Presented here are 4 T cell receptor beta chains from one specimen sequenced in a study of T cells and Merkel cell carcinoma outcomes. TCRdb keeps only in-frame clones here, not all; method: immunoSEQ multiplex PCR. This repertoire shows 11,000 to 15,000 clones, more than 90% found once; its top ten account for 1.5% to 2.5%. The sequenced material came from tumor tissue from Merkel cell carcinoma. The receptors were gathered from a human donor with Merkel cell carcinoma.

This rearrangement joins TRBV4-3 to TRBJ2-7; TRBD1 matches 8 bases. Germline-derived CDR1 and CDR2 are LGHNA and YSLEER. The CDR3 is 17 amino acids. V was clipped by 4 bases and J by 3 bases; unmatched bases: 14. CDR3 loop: CASSRTVMTGAVYEQYF. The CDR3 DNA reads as TGCGCCAGCAGCCGAACCGTAATGACAGGGGCGGTCTACGAGCAGTACTTC.

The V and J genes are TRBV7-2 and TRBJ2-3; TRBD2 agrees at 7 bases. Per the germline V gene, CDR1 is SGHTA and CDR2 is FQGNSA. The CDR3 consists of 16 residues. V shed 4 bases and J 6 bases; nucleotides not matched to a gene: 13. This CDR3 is CASSSLGAGSPDTQYF. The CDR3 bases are TGTGCCAGCAGCTCCCTAGGAGCGGGATCACCGGATACGCAGTATTTT.

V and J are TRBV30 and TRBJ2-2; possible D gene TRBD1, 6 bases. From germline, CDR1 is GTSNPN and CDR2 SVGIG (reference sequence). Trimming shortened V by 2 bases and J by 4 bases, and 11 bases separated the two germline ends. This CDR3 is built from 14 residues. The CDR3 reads CAWSFTGLTGELFF. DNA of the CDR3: TGTGCCTGGAGTTTTACAGGGCTCACCGGGGAGCTGTTTTTT. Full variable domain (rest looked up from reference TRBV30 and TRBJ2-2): SQTIHQWPATLVQPVGSPLSLECTVEGTSNPNLYWYRQAAGRGLQLLFYSVGIGQISSEVPQNLSASRPQDRQFILSSKKLLLSDSGFYLCAWSFTGLTGELFFGEGSRLTVL.

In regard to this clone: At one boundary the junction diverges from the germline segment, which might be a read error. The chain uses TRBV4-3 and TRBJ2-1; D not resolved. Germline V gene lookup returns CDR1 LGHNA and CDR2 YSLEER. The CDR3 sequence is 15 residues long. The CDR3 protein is CASSREVLTAAEQFF. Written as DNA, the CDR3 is TGCGCCAGCAGCCGAGAGGTCTTGACCGCGGCTGAGCAATTCTTC.